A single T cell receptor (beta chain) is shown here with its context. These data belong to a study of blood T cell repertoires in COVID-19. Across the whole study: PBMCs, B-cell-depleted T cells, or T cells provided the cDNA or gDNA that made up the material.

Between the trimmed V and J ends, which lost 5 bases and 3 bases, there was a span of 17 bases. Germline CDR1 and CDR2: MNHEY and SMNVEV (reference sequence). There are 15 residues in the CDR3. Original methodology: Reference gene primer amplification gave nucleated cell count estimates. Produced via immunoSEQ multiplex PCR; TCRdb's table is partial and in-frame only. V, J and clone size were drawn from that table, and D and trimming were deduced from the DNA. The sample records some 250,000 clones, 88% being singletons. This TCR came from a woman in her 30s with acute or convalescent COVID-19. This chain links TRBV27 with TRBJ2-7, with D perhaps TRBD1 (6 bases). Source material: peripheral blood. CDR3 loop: CASSPPWTASYEQYF. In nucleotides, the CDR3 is TGTGCCAGCAGTCCACCTTGGACAGCCAGCTACGAGCAGTACTTC.